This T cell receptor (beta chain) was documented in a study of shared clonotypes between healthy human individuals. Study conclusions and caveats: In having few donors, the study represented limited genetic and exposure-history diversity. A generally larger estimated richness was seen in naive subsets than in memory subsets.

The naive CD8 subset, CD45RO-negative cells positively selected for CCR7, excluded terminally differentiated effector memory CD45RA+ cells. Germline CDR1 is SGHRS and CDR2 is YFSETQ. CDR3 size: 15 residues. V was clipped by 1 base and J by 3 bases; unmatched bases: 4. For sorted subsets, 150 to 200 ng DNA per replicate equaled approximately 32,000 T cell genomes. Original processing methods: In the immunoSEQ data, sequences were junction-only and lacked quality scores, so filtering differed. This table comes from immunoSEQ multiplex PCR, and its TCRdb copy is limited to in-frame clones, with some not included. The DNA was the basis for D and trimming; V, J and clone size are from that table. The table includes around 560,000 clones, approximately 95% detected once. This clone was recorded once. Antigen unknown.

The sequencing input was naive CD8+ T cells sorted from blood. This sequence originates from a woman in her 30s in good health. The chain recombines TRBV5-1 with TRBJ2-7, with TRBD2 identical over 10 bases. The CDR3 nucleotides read TGCGCCAGCAGCTTGTGGCTAGCGGGAGACTACGAGCAGTACTTC. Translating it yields CASSLWLAGDYEQYF. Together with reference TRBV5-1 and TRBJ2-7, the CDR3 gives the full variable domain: KAGVTQTPRYLIKTRGQQVTLSCSPISGHRSVSWYQQTPGQGLQFLFEYFSETQRNKGNFPGRFSGRQFSNSRSEMNVSTLELGDSALYLCASSLWLAGDYEQYFGPGTRLTVT.